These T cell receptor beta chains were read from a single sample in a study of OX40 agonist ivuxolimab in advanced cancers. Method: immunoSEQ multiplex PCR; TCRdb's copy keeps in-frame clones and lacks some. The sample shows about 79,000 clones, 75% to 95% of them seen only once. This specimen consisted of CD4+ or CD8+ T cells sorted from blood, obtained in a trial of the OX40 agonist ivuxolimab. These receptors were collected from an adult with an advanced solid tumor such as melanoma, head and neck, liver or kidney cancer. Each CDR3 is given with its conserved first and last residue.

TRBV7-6 CASSPRGSYTGELFF
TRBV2 CASKPGGNEQFF
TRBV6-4 CASSDSRVAEPYEQYF
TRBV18 CASSPRAGNEQFF
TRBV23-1 CASSQFPTAHSNQPQRF
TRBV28 CASGSGLNTQYF
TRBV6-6 CASSSPHGNTIYF
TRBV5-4 CASSLLGRGPGELFF
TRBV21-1 CASSKPGTIGGYTF
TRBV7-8 CASSFLPGPYNEQFF
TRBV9 CASSASEGLAYEQFF
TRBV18 CASSPHRVDTQYF
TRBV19 CASSTRGLMAEAFF
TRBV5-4 CASSLQGGQSYTF
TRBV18 CASSPPEGTYNEQFF
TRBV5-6 CASSMAGREEKLFF
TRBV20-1 CSARGQEKLFF
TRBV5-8 CASSRTGLYEQYF
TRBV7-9 CASSLRLALGQETQYF
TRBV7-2 CASSSGTRRAVYNEQFF
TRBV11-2 CASSALTVSYEQYF
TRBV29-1 CSVGGDEQYF
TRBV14 CASSQSVTGELFF
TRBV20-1 CSAEGLNEQYF
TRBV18 CASSHRGDYGYTF
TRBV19 CASRPGVPNTEAFF
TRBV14 CASSQVGETQYF
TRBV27 CASRTTGANYNEQFF
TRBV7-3 CASSLEADTQYF
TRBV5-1 CASSLGISSSGNTIYF
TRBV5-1 CASSSVGANVLTF
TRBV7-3 CASSPRPLAGAQGGELFF
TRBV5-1 CASSLNGDEKLFF
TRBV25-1 CASSVTAASYEQYF
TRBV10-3 CAISTGNYGYTF
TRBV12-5 CASGLTNSGTGVYNEQFF
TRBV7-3 CASSKDPASGALGEQFF
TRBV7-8 CASSLVTQSGANVLTF
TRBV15 CATSREAGLLFLAQFF
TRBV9 CASSLLQGEQYF
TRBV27 CASRYRETQYF
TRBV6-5 CASSYDRDVGYTF